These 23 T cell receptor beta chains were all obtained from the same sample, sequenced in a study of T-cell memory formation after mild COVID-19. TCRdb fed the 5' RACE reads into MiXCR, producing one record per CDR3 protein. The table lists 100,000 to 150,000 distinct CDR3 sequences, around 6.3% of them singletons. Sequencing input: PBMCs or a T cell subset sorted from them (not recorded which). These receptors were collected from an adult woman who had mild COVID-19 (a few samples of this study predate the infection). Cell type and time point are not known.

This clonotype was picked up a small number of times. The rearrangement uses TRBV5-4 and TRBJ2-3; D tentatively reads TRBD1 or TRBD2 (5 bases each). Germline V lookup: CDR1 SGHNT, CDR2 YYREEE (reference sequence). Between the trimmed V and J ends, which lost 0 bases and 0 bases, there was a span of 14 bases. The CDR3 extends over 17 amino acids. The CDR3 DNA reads TGTGCCAGCAGCTTGGGGGGGTCGCCCCTTAGCACAGATACGCAGTATTTT. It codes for CASSLGGSPLSTDTQYF.

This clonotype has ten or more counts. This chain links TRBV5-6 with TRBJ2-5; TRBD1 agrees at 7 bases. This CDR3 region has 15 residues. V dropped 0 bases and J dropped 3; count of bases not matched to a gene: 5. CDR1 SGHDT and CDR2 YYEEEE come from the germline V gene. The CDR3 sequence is CASSLGNRGEETQYF. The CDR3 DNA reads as TGTGCCAGCAGCTTGGGCAACAGGGGAGAAGAGACCCAGTACTTC.

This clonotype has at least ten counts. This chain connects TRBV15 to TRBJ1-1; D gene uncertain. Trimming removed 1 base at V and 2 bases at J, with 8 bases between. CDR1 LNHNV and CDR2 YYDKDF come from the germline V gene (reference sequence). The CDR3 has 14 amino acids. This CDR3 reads CATSRVADNTEAFF. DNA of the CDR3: TGTGCCACCAGCAGAGTTGCGGACAACACTGAAGCTTTCTTT. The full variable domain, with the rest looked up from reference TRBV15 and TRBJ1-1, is DAMVIQNPRYQVTQFGKPVTLSCSQTLNHNVMYWYQQKSSQAPKLLFHYYDKDFNNEADTPDNFQSRRPNTSFCFLDIRSPGLGDTAMYLCATSRVADNTEAFFGQGTRLTVV.

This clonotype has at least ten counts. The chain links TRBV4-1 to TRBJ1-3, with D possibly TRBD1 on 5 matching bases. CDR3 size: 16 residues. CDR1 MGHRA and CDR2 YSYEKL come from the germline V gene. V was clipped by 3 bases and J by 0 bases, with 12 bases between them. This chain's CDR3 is CASSQVHRPSGNTIYF. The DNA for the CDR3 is TGCGCCAGCAGCCAGGTGCACAGGCCCTCTGGAAACACCATATATTTT.

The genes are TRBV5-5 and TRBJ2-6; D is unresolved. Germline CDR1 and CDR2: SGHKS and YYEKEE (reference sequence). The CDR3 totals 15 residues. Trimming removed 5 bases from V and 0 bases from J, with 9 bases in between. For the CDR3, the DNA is TGTGCCAGCAGAATTGGCCACTCTGGGGCCAACGTCCTGACTTTC. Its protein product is CASRIGHSGANVLTF. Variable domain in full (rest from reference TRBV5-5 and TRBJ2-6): DAGVTQSPTHLIKTRGQQVTLRCSPISGHKSVSWYQQVLGQGPQFIFQYYEKEERGRGNFPDRFSARQFPNYSSELNVNALLLGDSALYLCASRIGHSGANVLTFGAGSRLTVL.

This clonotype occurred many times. The CDR3 DNA follows: TGTGCCACCAGTGCTAGCGGGGGTTCAGGGAATGAGCAGTTCTTC. Its protein is CATSASGGSGNEQFF. The chain uses TRBV24-1 and TRBJ2-1; 10 nucleotides agree with TRBD2. The J segment lost 7 bases and the V segment lost 5 bases, leaving 7 bases of the junction unmatched. The CDR3 length is 15 residues. Germline V gene lookup returns CDR1 KGHDR and CDR2 SFDVKD.

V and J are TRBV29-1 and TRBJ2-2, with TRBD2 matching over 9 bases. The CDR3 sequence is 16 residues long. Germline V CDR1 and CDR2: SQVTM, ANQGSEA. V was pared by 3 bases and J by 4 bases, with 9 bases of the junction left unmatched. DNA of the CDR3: TGCAGCGTTGATCTTTTTGGGACTAGCAGCACCGGGGAGCTGTTTTTT. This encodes CSVDLFGTSSTGELFF.

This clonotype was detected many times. The CDR3, as DNA: TGTGCCAGCGGACTAGCGGACTACAATGAGCAGTTCTTC. Residues: CASGLADYNEQFF. The rearrangement links TRBV11-3 to TRBJ2-1; 10 bases align to TRBD2. The CDR3 length is 13 residues. V dropped 8 bases and J dropped 3; count of bases not matched to a gene: 1. The germline CDR1 and CDR2 sequences are SGHNT and YENEEA.

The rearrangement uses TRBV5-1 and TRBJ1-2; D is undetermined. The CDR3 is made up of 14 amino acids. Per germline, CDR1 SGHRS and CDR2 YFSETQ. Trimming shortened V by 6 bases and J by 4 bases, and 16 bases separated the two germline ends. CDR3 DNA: TGCGCCAGCACCTCTTCGAACATACTCTATGGCTACACCTTC. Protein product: CASTSSNILYGYTF.

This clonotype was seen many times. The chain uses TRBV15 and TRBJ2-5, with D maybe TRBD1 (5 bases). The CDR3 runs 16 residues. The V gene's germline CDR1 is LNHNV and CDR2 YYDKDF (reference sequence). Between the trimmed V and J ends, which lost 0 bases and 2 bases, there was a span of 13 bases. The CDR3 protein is CATSRDPPGNQETQYF. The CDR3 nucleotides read TGTGCCACCAGCAGAGATCCCCCAGGGAATCAAGAGACCCAGTACTTC.

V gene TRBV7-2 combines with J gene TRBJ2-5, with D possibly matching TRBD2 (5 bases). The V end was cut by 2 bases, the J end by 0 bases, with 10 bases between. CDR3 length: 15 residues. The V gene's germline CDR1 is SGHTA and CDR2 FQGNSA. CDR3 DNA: TGTGCCAGCAGCTTATCGAGAGGGAACCAAGAGACCCAGTACTTC. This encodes CASSLSRGNQETQYF.

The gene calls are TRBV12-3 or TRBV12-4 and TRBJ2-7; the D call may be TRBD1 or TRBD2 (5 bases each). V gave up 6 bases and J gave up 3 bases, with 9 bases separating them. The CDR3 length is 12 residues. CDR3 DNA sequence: TGTGCCAGCAGCCCGAGGGGCTACGAGCAGTACTTC. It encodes CASSPRGYEQYF.

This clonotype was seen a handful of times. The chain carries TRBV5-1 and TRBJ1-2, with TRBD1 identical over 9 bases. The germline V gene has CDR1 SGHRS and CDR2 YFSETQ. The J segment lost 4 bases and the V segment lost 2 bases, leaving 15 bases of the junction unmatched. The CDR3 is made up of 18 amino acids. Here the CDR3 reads CASSFRTRTGDQSYGYTF. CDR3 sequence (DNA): TGCGCCAGCAGCTTCCGAACCCGGACAGGGGACCAATCCTATGGCTACACCTTC.

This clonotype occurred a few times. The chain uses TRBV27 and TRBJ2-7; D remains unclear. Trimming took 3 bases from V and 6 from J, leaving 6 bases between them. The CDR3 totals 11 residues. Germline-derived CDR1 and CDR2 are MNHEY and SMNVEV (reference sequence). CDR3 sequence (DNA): TGTGCCAGCAGTTTTTTGGGCGAGCAGTACTTC. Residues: CASSFLGEQYF.

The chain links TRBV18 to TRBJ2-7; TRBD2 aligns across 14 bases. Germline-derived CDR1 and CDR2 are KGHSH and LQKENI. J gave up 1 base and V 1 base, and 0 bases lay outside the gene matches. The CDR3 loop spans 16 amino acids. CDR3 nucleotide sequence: TGTGCCAGCTCACCACGGACTAGCGGGGGGTCCTACGAGCAGTACTTC. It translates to CASSPRTSGGSYEQYF. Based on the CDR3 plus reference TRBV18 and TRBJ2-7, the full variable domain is NAGVMQNPRHLVRRRGQEARLRCSPMKGHSHVYWYRQLPEEGLKFMVYLQKENIIDESGMPKERFSAEFPKEGPSILRIQQVVRGDSAAYFCASSPRTSGGSYEQYFGPGTRLTVT.

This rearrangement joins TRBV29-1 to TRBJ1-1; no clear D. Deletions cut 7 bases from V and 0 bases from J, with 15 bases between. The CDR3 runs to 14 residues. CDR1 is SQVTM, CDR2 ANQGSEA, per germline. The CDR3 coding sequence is TGCAGCGCCCCCGAACGCTACTTGAACACTGAAGCTTTCTTT. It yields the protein CSAPERYLNTEAFF. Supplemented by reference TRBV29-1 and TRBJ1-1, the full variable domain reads SAVISQKPSRDICQRGTSLTIQCQVDSQVTMMFWYRQQPGQSLTLIATANQGSEATYESGFVIDKFPISRPNLTFSTLTVSNMSPEDSSIYLCSAPERYLNTEAFFGQGTRLTVV.

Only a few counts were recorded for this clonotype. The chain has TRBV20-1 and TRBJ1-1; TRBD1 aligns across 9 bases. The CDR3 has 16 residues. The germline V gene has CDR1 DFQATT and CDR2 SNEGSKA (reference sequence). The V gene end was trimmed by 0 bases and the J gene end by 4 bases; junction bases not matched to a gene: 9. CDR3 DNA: TGCAGTGCTAGAGATTGGGGACAGGGAAGGGTCACTGAAGCTTTCTTT. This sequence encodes CSARDWGQGRVTEAFF.

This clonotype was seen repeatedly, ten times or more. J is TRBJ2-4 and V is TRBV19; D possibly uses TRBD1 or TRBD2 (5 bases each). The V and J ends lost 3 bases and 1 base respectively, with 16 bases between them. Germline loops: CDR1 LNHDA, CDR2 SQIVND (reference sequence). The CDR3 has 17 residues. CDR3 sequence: CASSMSRGYGAKNIQYF. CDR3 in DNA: TGTGCCAGTAGTATGTCCCGGGGCTACGGGGCCAAAAACATTCAGTACTTC.

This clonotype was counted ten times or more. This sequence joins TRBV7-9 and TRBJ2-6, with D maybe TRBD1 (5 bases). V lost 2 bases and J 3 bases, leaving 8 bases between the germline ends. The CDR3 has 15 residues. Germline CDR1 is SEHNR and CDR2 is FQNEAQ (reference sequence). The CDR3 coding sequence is TGTGCCAGCAGCTTAAAGGGGCGTGGGGCCAACGTCCTGACTTTC. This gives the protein CASSLKGRGANVLTF.

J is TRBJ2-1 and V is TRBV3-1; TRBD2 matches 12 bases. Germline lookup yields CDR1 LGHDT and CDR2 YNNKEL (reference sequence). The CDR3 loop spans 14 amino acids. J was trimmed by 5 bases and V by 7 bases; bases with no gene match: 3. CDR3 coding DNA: TGTGCCAGCACTCTAGCGGGAGGGAACAATGAGCAGTTCTTC. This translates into CASTLAGGNNEQFF.

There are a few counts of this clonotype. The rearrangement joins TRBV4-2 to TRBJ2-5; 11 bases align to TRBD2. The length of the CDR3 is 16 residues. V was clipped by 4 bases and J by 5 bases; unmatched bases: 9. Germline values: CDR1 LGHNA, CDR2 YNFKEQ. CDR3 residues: CASSRSLAGGGETQYF. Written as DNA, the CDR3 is TGTGCCAGCAGCCGCTCCCTAGCGGGAGGAGGGGAGACCCAGTACTTC.

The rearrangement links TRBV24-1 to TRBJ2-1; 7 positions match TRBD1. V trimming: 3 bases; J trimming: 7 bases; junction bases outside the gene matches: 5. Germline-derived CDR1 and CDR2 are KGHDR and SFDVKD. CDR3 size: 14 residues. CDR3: CATSDPTGLNEQFF. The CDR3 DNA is TGTGCCACCAGTGATCCGACAGGGTTGAATGAGCAGTTCTTC.

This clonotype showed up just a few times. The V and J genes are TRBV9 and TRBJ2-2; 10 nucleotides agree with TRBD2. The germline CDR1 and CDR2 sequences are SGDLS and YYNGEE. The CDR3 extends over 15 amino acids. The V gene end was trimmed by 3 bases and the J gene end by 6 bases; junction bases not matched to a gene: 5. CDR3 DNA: TGTGCCAGCAGCGCTAGCGGGAGTGGCGCCGGGGAGCTGTTTTTT. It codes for CASSASGSGAGELFF.